What follows describes a single T cell receptor beta chain. These data come from a study of T cell changes during pregnancy in multiple sclerosis. Sequencing was performed with immunoSEQ multiplex PCR; in TCRdb, only in-frame clones are kept and a portion is missing. The data hold roughly 68,000 clones, with roughly 94% observed a single time. The specimen was peripheral blood, collected in the second trimester of pregnancy. The receptor comes from a female donor in good health, enrolled as a control in a pregnancy study.

The CDR3 loop is CASSDRGGPYEQYF. The DNA of the CDR3 is TGTGCCAGCAGTGACCGCGGGGGGCCCTACGAGCAGTACTTC. The chain joins TRBV2 to TRBJ2-7, with 8 bases identical to TRBD2. This CDR3 is 14 amino acids long. Germline V gene sequence: CDR1 SNHLY, CDR2 FYNNEI. Trimming at V came to 3 bases and at J to 2 bases, leaving 3 bases not matched to a gene.